This T cell receptor (beta chain) derives from a study of blood T cell repertoires in COVID-19. At the level of the study: Samples of COVID-19 (acute and convalescent) were obtained from the United States, Italy and Spain. Sources were T cells, B-cell-depleted T cells, or PBMCs; the material itself was cDNA or gDNA.

V was pared by 4 bases and J by 5 bases, with 6 bases of the junction left unmatched. The CDR3 loop spans 15 amino acids. Germline values: CDR1 SEHNR, CDR2 FQNEAQ (reference sequence). Per the authors' pipeline: Reference gene primer amplification yielded estimated nucleated cell counts. Repertoires were generated with immunoSEQ multiplex PCR, while TCRdb's copy carries only in-frame clones and drops some. The DNA gave D and trimming, while V, J and clone size come from that table. The sample comprises around 320,000 clones, 65% to 90% of which are singletons, and approximately 7.9% rests with the top ten.

The sequence was collected from a human donor in a cohort sampled during active COVID-19. The chain recombines TRBV7-9 with TRBJ2-2, with 8 nucleotides matching TRBD2. The source material was peripheral blood. DNA for the CDR3: TGTGCCAGCAGCTCCAGAGCGGGGGCAACCGGGGAGCTGTTTTTT. It is translated as CASSSRAGATGELFF.